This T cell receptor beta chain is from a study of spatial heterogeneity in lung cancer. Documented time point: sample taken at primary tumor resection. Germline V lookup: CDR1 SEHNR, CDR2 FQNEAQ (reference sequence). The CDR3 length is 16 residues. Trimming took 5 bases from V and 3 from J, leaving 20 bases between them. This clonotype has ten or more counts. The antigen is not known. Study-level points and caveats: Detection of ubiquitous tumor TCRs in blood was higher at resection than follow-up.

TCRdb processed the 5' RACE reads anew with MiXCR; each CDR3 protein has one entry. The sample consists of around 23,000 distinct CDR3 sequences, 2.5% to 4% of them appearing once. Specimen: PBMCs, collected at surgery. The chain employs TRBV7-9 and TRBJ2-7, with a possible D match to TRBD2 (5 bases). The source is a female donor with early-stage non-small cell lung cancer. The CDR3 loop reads CASSPRGVVRDYEQYF. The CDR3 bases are TGTGCCAGCAGCCCCCGTGGGGTGGTACGGGACTACGAGCAGTACTTC.